Listed here is a single TCR beta chain. This sample stems from a study of memory CD4+ T cells and cytomegalovirus serostatus. Single viable CD3+CD4+CD8-CD45RO+ cells were sorted as the memory CD4+ T cells. The CDR3 is made up of 14 amino acids. Per the germline V gene, CDR1 is MGHRA and CDR2 is YSYEKL. The germline V and J ends were trimmed by 1 base and 1 base, with 7 bases remaining between them. Some clones are missing from TCRdb's copy, which holds only in-frame ones; the method was immunoSEQ multiplex PCR. This sample has 50,000 to 75,000 clones, with 82% found just once. J is TRBJ2-5 and V is TRBV4-1, with a tentative D call TRBD2 (5 bases). Material: memory CD4+ T cells from blood. The sequence was obtained from an adult in good health and CMV-seronegative. In nucleotides, the CDR3 is TGCGCCAGCAGCCAAGCGGGGATCCAAGAGACCCAGTACTTC. Residues: CASSQAGIQETQYF.